The rows below give T cell receptor beta chains drawn from one sample of a study of metastatic and nonmetastatic thyroid tumors. TCRdb reassembled clones from the PCR reads with MiXCR. The sample comprises 20,000 to 25,000 clones, roughly a sixth of which are singletons, and less than 45% rests with the top ten. Sequenced material: blood. The receptors here all came from a female donor with papillary thyroid cancer or a benign thyroid nodule (not recorded which). Some clones in this sample may be carry-over from other donors' samples. Both conserved end residues are part of each CDR3. D genes are given only for firm matches. Clone size is stated in some rows and not others, as once, few, many or a class when expanded.

j_call,clone_size,v_call,d_call,cdr3_length,cdr3_nt,cdr3_aa
TRBJ1-2,-,TRBV18,-,14,TGTGCCAGCTCACAAGGACATTCGAACTATGGCTACACCTTC,CASSQGHSNYGYTF
TRBJ1-4,many,TRBV30,TRBD1,13,TGTGCCTGGACCCGGGACAGAGGAGAAAAACTGTTTTTT,CAWTRDRGEKLFF
TRBJ2-1,many,TRBV20-1,-,14,TGCAGTGTCCCTTACTCCGACTCCTACAATGAGCAGTTCTTC,CSVPYSDSYNEQFF
TRBJ2-2,many,TRBV28,TRBD1,15,TGTGCCAGCAGAACCGGGACAGGGAACGCCGGGGAGCTGTTTTTT,CASRTGTGNAGELFF
TRBJ2-5,many,TRBV11-2,TRBD2,13,TGTGCCAGCAGCTTAGAGGGGGGGGAGACCCAGTACTTC,CASSLEGGETQYF
TRBJ2-7,medium-sized,TRBV4-2,-,13,TGTGCCAGCCGCTCCCAGGGAGTCGACGAGCAGTACTTC,CASRSQGVDEQYF
TRBJ2-7,many,TRBV5-1,-,15,TGCGCCAGCAGCTTGCAAGGCGGGTCCACCTACGAGCAGTACTTC,CASSLQGGSTYEQYF
TRBJ1-3,many,TRBV12-3/TRBV12-4,-,18,TGTGCCAGCAGTTTAGAAGGGATAGCAGTCTACTCTGGAAACACCATATATTTT,CASSLEGIAVYSGNTIYF
TRBJ2-1,many,TRBV2,-,15,TGTGCCAGCAGTGAAAGCGGGCGAACCTACAATGAGCAGTTCTTC,CASSESGRTYNEQFF
TRBJ1-3,many,TRBV6-1,-,14,TGTGCCAGCAGTGAACAGGGCAATGGAAACACCATATATTTT,CASSEQGNGNTIYF
TRBJ2-7,many,TRBV29-1,-,10,TGCAGCGTTGGTGCGGACGAGCAGTACTTC,CSVGADEQYF
TRBJ1-4,many,TRBV5-1,TRBD1,14,TGCGCCAGCAGGGCCGGGACAGCTAATGAAAAACTGTTTTTT,CASRAGTANEKLFF
TRBJ2-1,many,TRBV4-1,TRBD2,15,TGCGCCAGCAGCCAAGAGGCGGGAGACCCCGGTGAGCAGTTCTTC,CASSQEAGDPGEQFF
TRBJ2-3,many,TRBV7-9,-,13,TGTGCCAGCAGCGCAGCAGGGGCAGATACGCAGTATTTT,CASSAAGADTQYF
TRBJ1-3,-,TRBV20-1,TRBD1,15,TGCAGTGCTAGAGGAGGGGGCAGCTCTGGAAACACCATATATTTT,CSARGGGSSGNTIYF
TRBJ2-2,many,TRBV14,TRBD2,13,TGTGCCAGCAGCCCTAGCGGGATCGGGGAGCTGTTTTTT,CASSPSGIGELFF
TRBJ1-1,many,TRBV24-1,-,11,TGTGCCACCAGTGACCTTCCGACAGGCGTATTT,CATSDLPTGVF
TRBJ1-3,many,TRBV15,-,13,TGTGCCACCAGCTTACAGGAGGGAAACACCATATATTTT,CATSLQEGNTIYF
TRBJ1-1,few,TRBV12-3/TRBV12-4,TRBD1,13,TGTGCCAGCAGGGGACAGGGCATCACTGAAGCTTTCTTT,CASRGQGITEAFF
TRBJ1-2,many,TRBV5-5,-,12,TGTGCCAGCAGCTTATGGGGGTATGGCTACACCTTC,CASSLWGYGYTF
TRBJ1-1,many,TRBV28,-,15,TGTGCCAGCAGTCCCCCCGGGACAACGAACACTGAAGCTTTCTTT,CASSPPGTTNTEAFF
TRBJ2-2,-,TRBV12-3/TRBV12-4,-,12,TGTGCCAGCAGTTTACGAACCGGGGAGCTGTTTTTT,CASSLRTGELFF
TRBJ2-5,many,TRBV5-1,-,14,TGCGCCAGCAGCTCTCCGAGGTCTCAAGAGACCCAGTACTTC,CASSSPRSQETQYF
TRBJ2-5,many,TRBV6-1,-,16,TGTGCCAGCAGTGAAGATATTAGCGCGAGCAGGGAGACCCAGTACTTC,CASSEDISASRETQYF
TRBJ1-1,many,TRBV20-1,TRBD1,14,TGCAGTGCTAGATGGACAGGGACATCTACTGAAGCTTTCTTT,CSARWTGTSTEAFF
TRBJ1-4,many,TRBV12-3/TRBV12-4,-,14,TGTGCCAGCAATGGACCGGGAGGAAGTGAAAAACTGTTTTTT,CASNGPGGSEKLFF
TRBJ1-2,-,TRBV19,TRBD1,14,TGTGCCAGTAGTATCGCAGGGGGCGAATATGGCTACACCTTC,CASSIAGGEYGYTF
TRBJ1-1,many,TRBV18,-,16,TGTGCCAGCTCATCACTGGCAAGGCCGCAGAACACTGAAGCTTTCTTT,CASSSLARPQNTEAFF
TRBJ2-7,many,TRBV11-2,-,17,TGTGCCAGCAGCCCCTTTCTAGGGGGACACCATGCCTACGAGCAGTACTTC,CASSPFLGGHHAYEQYF
TRBJ2-5,few,TRBV2,-,15,TGTGCCAGCAGTGATGCGGCAGGGGCTTGGGAGACCCAGTACTTC,CASSDAAGAWETQYF
TRBJ2-3,-,TRBV11-2,TRBD1,16,TGTGCCAGCAGTCGTAGACAGGGGGGTTCGGCAGATACGCAGTATTTT,CASSRRQGGSADTQYF
TRBJ2-1,many,TRBV20-1,TRBD2,13,TGCAGTGCTTGGGCTAGCGGTGACAATGAGCAGTTCTTC,CSAWASGDNEQFF
TRBJ1-2,many,TRBV27,TRBD1,15,TGTGCCAGCAGGACCGACAGGGAGGGTAACTATGGCTACACCTTC,CASRTDREGNYGYTF
TRBJ1-1,-,TRBV2,TRBD1,12,TGTGCCAGCAGTGTACAGGGGGATCTGGCTTTCTTT,CASSVQGDLAFF
TRBJ2-1,many,TRBV28,TRBD2,17,TGTGCCAGCAGTTTATGGTTCGGGCTAGCGGAGTACAATGAGCAGTTCTTC,CASSLWFGLAEYNEQFF
TRBJ2-3,many,TRBV27,TRBD2,15,TGTGCCAGCCGTTTAGTAGCGGGAGGAAAAGATACGCAGTATTTT,CASRLVAGGKDTQYF
TRBJ2-1,-,TRBV24-1,TRBD1,16,TGTGCCACCAGTGAGCCACAGGGGTCATCCTACAATGAGCAGTTCTTC,CATSEPQGSSYNEQFF
TRBJ1-6,many,TRBV7-2,-,13,TGTGCCAGCAGCTTACCCCATTTTTCACCCCTCCACTTT,CASSLPHFSPLHF
TRBJ1-1,-,TRBV3-1,-,13,TGTGACTGCTTCCAACTGGGGGGCACTGAAGCTTTCTTT,CDCFQLGGTEAFF
TRBJ2-7,many,TRBV28,TRBD2,16,TGTGCCAGCAGTTTATTCGTCCTAGCGGGAGACTACGAGCAGTACTTC,CASSLFVLAGDYEQYF
TRBJ2-3,many,TRBV12-3/TRBV12-4,-,12,TGTGCCAGCAGTATATCGGTTGATACGCAGTATTTT,CASSISVDTQYF
TRBJ2-1,once,TRBV7-2,TRBD1,14,TGTGCCAGCAGCAAACCGGGACAGGGGAATGAGCAGTTCTTC,CASSKPGQGNEQFF
TRBJ2-3,many,TRBV7-2,-,13,TGTGCCAGCAGGACAGGTCGCACAGATACGCAGTATTTT,CASRTGRTDTQYF
TRBJ2-1,many,TRBV7-9,-,14,TGTGCCAGCAGCTTACTTGGGGTACACAATGAGCAGTTCTTC,CASSLLGVHNEQFF
TRBJ2-5,-,TRBV12-5,TRBD2,16,TGTGCTAGTGGTACCGGGCTAGCGGGAGATAGAGAGACCCAGTACTTC,CASGTGLAGDRETQYF
TRBJ2-7,-,TRBV11-3,TRBD1,13,TGTGCCAGCAGCTTGGGACAGGGGGACGAGCAGTACTTC,CASSLGQGDEQYF
TRBJ1-6,many,TRBV18,-,14,TGTGCCAGCTCACCACGGGGGATCCGGTCACCCCTCCACTTT,CASSPRGIRSPLHF